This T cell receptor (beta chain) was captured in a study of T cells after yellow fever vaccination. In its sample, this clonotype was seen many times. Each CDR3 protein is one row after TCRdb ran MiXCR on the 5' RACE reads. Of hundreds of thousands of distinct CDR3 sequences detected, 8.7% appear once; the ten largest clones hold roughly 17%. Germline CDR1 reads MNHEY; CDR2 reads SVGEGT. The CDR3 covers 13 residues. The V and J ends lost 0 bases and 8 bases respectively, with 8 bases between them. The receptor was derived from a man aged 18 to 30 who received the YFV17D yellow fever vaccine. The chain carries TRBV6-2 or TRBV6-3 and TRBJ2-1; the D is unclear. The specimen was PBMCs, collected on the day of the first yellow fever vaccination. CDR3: CASSYSPAYEQFF. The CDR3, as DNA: TGTGCCAGCAGTTACTCGCCCGCGTATGAGCAGTTCTTC.